This TCR beta chain was captured by sequencing in a study of T cells in Graves' hyperthyroidism and ophthalmopathy. An absence of ophthalmopathy progression within 18 months meant stable Graves' hyperthyroidism. Details on this clonotype: Its target is not known.

CDR1 SGHRS and CDR2 YFSETQ come from the germline V gene. The CDR3 has 14 residues. V dropped 0 bases and J dropped 3 bases, with 9 bases sitting between them. The TCR beta CDR3 regions underwent amplification using RNA transcripts as the source. Initially, a first-round RT-PCR of the TCR CDR3 employed the HTBI primer set. MiXCR was run by TCRdb on the multiplex PCR reads, yielding one entry per CDR3 protein. Among approximately 430,000 distinct CDR3 sequences listed, more than 15% were seen once. General observations from the study: In the blood, most expanded thyroid clonotypes above 0.001 appeared as well.

This TCR was recovered from a woman under 30 with Graves' hyperthyroidism. This rearrangement joins TRBV5-1 to TRBJ1-1, with D perhaps matching TRBD1 (6 bases). Source material: blood. The DNA for the CDR3 is TGCGCCAGCAGCTTGGTCAGGGGAGACACTGAAGCTTTCTTT. Translating it yields CASSLVRGDTEAFF.